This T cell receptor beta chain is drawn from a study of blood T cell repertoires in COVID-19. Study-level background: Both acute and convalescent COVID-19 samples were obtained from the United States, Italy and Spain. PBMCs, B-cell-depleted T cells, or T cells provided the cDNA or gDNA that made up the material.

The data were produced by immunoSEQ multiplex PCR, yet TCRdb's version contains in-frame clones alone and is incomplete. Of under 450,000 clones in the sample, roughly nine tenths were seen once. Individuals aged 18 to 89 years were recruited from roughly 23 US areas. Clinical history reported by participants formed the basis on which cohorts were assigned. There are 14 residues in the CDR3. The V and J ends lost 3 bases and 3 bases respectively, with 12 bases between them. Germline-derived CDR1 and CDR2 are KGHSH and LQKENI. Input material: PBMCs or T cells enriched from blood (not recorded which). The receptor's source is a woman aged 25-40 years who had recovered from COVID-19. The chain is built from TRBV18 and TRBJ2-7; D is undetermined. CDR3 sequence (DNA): TGTGCCAGCTCACCTTCCCCGGCGGTCTACGAGCAGTACTTC. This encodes CASSPSPAVYEQYF. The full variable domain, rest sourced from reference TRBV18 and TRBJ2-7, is NAGVMQNPRHLVRRRGQEARLRCSPMKGHSHVYWYRQLPEEGLKFMVYLQKENIIDESGMPKERFSAEFPKEGPSILRIQQVVRGDSAAYFCASSPSPAVYEQYFGPGTRLTVT.